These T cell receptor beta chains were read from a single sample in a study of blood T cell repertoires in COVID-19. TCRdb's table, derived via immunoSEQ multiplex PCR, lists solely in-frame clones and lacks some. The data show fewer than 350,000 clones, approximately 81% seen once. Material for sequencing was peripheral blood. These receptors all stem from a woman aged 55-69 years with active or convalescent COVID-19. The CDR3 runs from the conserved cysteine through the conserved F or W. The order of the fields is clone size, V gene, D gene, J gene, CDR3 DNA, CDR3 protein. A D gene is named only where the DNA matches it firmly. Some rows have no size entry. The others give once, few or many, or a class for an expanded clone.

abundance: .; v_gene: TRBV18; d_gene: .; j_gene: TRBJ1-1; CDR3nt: TGTGCCAGCTCACCAGGAGGGCCTGAAGCTTTCTTT; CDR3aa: CASSPGGPEAFF
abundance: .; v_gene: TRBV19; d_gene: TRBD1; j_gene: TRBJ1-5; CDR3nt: TGTGCCAGTAGTAGCGGGAATACAGGGGGCAATCAGCCCCAGCATTTT; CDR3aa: CASSSGNTGGNQPQHF
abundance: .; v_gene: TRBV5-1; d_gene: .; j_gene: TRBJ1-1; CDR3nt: TGCGCCAGCAGCTTGGAATCGGGGGAAGCTTTCTTT; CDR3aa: CASSLESGEAFF
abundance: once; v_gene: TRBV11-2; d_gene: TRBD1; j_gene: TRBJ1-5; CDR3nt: TGTGCCAGCAGCTCAGGGACAGGGAGCTATAGCAATCAGCCCCAGCATTTT; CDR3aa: CASSSGTGSYSNQPQHF
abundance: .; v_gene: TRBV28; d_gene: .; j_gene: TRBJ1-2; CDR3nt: TGTGCCAGCAGTTTTGGAGCGCATGGCTACACCTTC; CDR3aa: CASSFGAHGYTF
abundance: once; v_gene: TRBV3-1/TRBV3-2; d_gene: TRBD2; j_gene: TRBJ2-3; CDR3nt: TGTGCCAGCAGCTCCACTAGCGGGGGGGCCATAAGCACAGATACGCAGTATTTT; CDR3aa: CASSSTSGGAISTDTQYF
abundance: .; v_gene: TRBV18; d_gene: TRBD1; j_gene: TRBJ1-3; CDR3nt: TGTGCCAGCTCAGTGGACAGGGGGCGATCTGGAAACACCATATATTTT; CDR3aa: CASSVDRGRSGNTIYF
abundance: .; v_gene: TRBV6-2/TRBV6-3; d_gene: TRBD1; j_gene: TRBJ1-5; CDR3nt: TGTGCCAGCAGCCCCCCGGACAGGGGGTATAGCAATCAGCCCCAGCATTTT; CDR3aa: CASSPPDRGYSNQPQHF
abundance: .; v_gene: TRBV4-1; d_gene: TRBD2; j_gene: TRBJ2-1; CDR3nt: TGCGCCAGCAGCCAAGATGAGCTAGCGGGGTCCCACAATGAGCAGTTCTTC; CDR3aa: CASSQDELAGSHNEQFF
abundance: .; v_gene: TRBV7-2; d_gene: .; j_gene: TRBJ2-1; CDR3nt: TGTGCCAGCAGCTTAGCAGGGAGCTCCTACAATGAGCAGTTCTTC; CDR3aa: CASSLAGSSYNEQFF